This TCR beta chain was identified in a study of cytomegalovirus exposure and HLA in healthy donors. Study-wide points: Among TCR beta chains, those listed as cytomegalovirus-associated numbered over 150. In a later analysis, several top co-occurrence clusters appeared linked to parvovirus B19, influenza, CMV and Epstein-Barr virus. Association with HLA alleles at 0.05 false discovery rate was found for approximately 18,000 TCR beta sequences in a later analysis.

CDR3 size: 14 residues. Trimming shortened V by 1 base and J by 4 bases, and 10 bases separated the two germline ends. The germline gives CDR1 MGHDK, CDR2 SYGVNS. In the PCR, 60 Vbeta and 13 Jbeta primers were used. Assay used: immunoSEQ multiplex PCR; TCRdb lists only in-frame clones, some missing. This table holds some 120,000 clones, over 60% found once. As regards this clone: No antigen is known for it.

Sequencing input: PBMCs. This TCR came from a man aged 50-60 years in good health and CMV-seronegative. The chain uses TRBV25-1 and TRBJ2-5, with TRBD2 as a possible D gene (5 bases). CDR3 loop: CASSESAGGETQYF. In DNA, the CDR3 is TGTGCCAGCAGTGAATCCGCCGGAGGAGAGACCCAGTACTTC. The whole variable domain, remainder taken from reference TRBV25-1 and TRBJ2-5, is EADIYQTPRYLVIGTGKKITLECSQTMGHDKMYWYQQDPGMELHLIHYSYGVNSTEKGDLSSESTVSRIRTEHFPLTLESARPSHTSQYLCASSESAGGETQYFGPGTRLLVL.